Shown below are 11 T cell receptor beta chains from a single sample sequenced in a study of patients and donors after allogeneic stem cell transplantation. TCRdb analysed the RT-PCR reads with MiXCR anew, one entry per CDR3 protein. This table holds roughly 200,000 distinct CDR3 sequences, 35% to 50% found once. The sample comprised blood, either unsorted or a sorted T cell fraction (not recorded which). The source is a human donor who was either an allogeneic HSCT recipient or a stem cell or donor lymphocyte infusion donor (not recorded which). It is not recorded whose cells these are; they may come from a transplant donor.

The CDR3 is CASSLSRGGNTIYF. The CDR3 coding sequence is TGTGCCAGCAGTTTAAGCAGGGGTGGAAACACCATATATTTT. This rearrangement joins TRBV27 to TRBJ1-3, with D perhaps TRBD1 (6 bases). V lost 2 bases to trimming and J lost 3 bases, with 8 bases between them. The CDR3 loop spans 14 amino acids. Germline V gene data show CDR1 as MNHEY and CDR2 as SMNVEV (reference sequence).

This chain connects TRBV20-1 to TRBJ2-1; maybe TRBD1 (6 bases). The CDR3 covers 14 residues. CDR1 is DFQATT and CDR2 is SNEGSKA in the germline V gene (reference sequence). V was trimmed by 7 bases and J by 4 bases, leaving 17 bases between them. CDR3 in amino acids: CSGAPVRGYNEQFF. The CDR3 coding sequence is TGCAGTGGAGCCCCGGTGAGGGGGTACAATGAGCAGTTCTTC.

The chain has TRBV6-5 and TRBJ1-2; D unresolved. Germline-derived CDR1 and CDR2 are MNHEY and SVGAGI. This CDR3 is built from 13 residues. With 4 bases removed from V and 2 bases from J, the gap between germline ends came to 8 bases. As DNA, the CDR3 is TGTGCCAGCAGTTCCTCGAAAAACTATGGCTACACCTTC. Its protein is CASSSSKNYGYTF.

V and J are TRBV12-3 or TRBV12-4 and TRBJ2-7; no clear D gene. Trimming left V 3 bases short and J 4 bases short, with 13 bases between. The CDR3 has 14 residues. Written as DNA, the CDR3 is TGTGCCAGCAGTTTGGCCCGGCGGCAGTACGAGCAGTACTTC. This encodes CASSLARRQYEQYF.

This clonotype was seen ten or more times. The V call is TRBV28, the J call TRBJ1-1; D unresolved. Between the trimmed V and J ends, which lost 5 bases and 11 bases, there was a span of 9 bases. The V gene's germline CDR1 is MDHEN and CDR2 SYDVKM. The CDR3 is made up of 10 amino acids. In DNA, the CDR3 is TGTGCCAGCAGTACCGGGGAGGCTTTCTTT. It translates to CASSTGEAFF.

In this sample, this clonotype turned up a few times. The chain couples TRBV29-1 to TRBJ2-3, with D unclear. Trimming left V 4 bases short and J 2 bases short, with 10 bases between. Germline CDR1 is SQVTM and CDR2 is ANQGSEA. CDR3 length: 13 residues. For the CDR3, the DNA is TGCAGCGTTGGGGCAAAACTCACAGATACGCAGTATTTT. Translated, it gives CSVGAKLTDTQYF.

There are a few counts of this clonotype. The rearrangement links TRBV7-9 to TRBJ1-2; D not certain. The CDR3 has 15 residues. CDR1 and CDR2 (germline): SEHNR, FQNEAQ (reference sequence). Trimming left V 10 bases short and J 4 bases short, with 22 bases between. Written as DNA, the CDR3 is TGTGCCACCCCCTGGCGGGCCTCGGACGGCTATGGCTACACCTTC. As protein: CATPWRASDGYGYTF.

This clonotype was found a few times. The chain combines TRBV21-1 with TRBJ2-2; the table's D call, TRBD1, was not checked against the DNA. TRBV21-1 constitutes a pseudogene. There are 15 residues in the CDR3. This chain's CDR3 is CASSPGETNTGELFF. In nucleotides, the CDR3 is TGTGCCAGCAGCCCCGGGGAGACGAACACCGGGGAGCTGTTTTTT.

The chain recombines TRBV9 with TRBJ1-2; no definite D call. Germline-derived CDR1 and CDR2 are SGDLS and YYNGEE. V was cut by 6 bases and J by 4 bases, with 10 bases left in between. The CDR3 totals 12 residues. DNA of the CDR3: TGTGCCAGCACCGGCGCGAGCTATGGCTACACCTTC. It codes for CASTGASYGYTF.

The gene calls are TRBV15 and TRBJ1-4; D remains unclear. The germline V gene has CDR1 LNHNV and CDR2 YYDKDF (reference sequence). This CDR3 is 14 amino acids long. Trimming pared 0 bases from V and 8 bases from J, leaving 10 bases between. The CDR3 region is CATSRESIGEKLFF. CDR3 nucleotides: TGTGCCACCAGCAGAGAGTCAATCGGGGAAAAACTGTTTTTT.

The genes are TRBV9 and TRBJ2-7; 12 bases are shared with TRBD2. The CDR3 runs 17 residues. Losses at the gene ends were 4 bases for V and 0 bases for J; bases not matched to a gene: 8. CDR1 and CDR2 (germline): SGDLS, YYNGEE. This chain's CDR3 is CASSTGTSGQSSYEQYF. As DNA, the CDR3 is TGTGCCAGCAGCACAGGGACTAGCGGGCAGAGCTCCTACGAGCAGTACTTC.